The 24 T cell receptor beta chains given below trace back to one sample, sequenced in a study of molecular identifiers for immune sequencing clone quantification. TCRdb re-called the PCR reads with MiXCR, one entry per CDR3 protein. The sample holds about 19,000 distinct CDR3 sequences, about 20% seen once. Sequenced material: naive CD8+ T cells from blood, with Jurkat cell RNA spiked in. Subset meaning: FACS-sorted CD8+CD4-CCR7+CD45RA+ naive T cells. Receptor source: a human donor in good health. Some libraries in this study had Jurkat cell RNA spiked in.

The rearrangement uses TRBV15 and TRBJ2-7; 10 bases map to TRBD2. Germline CDR1 and CDR2: LNHNV and YYDKDF (reference sequence). V dropped 2 bases and J dropped 4; count of bases not matched to a gene: 11. The CDR3 loop spans 17 amino acids. In DNA form, the CDR3 reads TGTGCCACCAGCAGAAACCCGGCTAGCGGGGGCCTTTACGAGCAGTACTTC. Translating gives CATSRNPASGGLYEQYF.

As to this clonotype: A much larger clone differs by one base, so this may be a read error. This CDR3 fails to terminate in the conserved phenylalanine or tryptophan, so it likely reflects a read error. The rearrangement joins TRBV27 to TRBJ1-1, with TRBD1 matching 7 bases. CDR1 and CDR2 (germline): MNHEY, SMNVEV (reference sequence). J gave up 7 bases and V 7 bases, and 12 bases lay outside the gene matches. The CDR3 runs 14 residues. The CDR3 coding sequence is TGTGCCAGCAAACCCCAACCAGGGGGATTTGAAGCTTTCTCT. It codes for CASKPQPGGFEAFS.

In this sample, this clonotype turned up many times. The chain's CDR3 is CASSLPSLGYNEQFF. The DNA for the CDR3 is TGTGCCAGCAGTTTACCTAGTTTAGGTTACAATGAGCAGTTCTTC. The rearrangement joins TRBV28 to TRBJ2-1; D is unresolved. Germline loops: CDR1 MDHEN, CDR2 SYDVKM. V lost 2 bases and J 4 bases, leaving 12 bases between the germline ends. This CDR3 spans 15 amino acids.

In its sample, this clonotype was seen a few times. This chain connects TRBV5-1 to TRBJ2-5; perhaps TRBD1 as D (5 bases). Trimming removed 6 bases from V and 4 bases from J, with 10 bases in between. CDR3 size: 12 residues. CDR1 and CDR2 (germline): SGHRS, YFSETQ. The chain's CDR3 is CASTGLLETQYF. The CDR3 nucleotides are TGCGCCAGCACAGGGCTCCTAGAGACCCAGTACTTC.

There are a few counts of this clonotype. This chain joins TRBV7-8 and TRBJ1-2, with D possibly being TRBD1 (5 bases). The CDR3 runs to 15 residues. From germline, CDR1 is SGHVS and CDR2 FQNEAQ. V was pared by 1 base and J by 5 bases, with 14 bases between. The CDR3 nucleotides are TGTGCCAGCAGCTTAGTAGTCAGGGAGGGGTATGGCTACACCTTC. This codes for CASSLVVREGYGYTF.

This clonotype was recorded many times. The chain combines TRBV10-3 with TRBJ2-5; 13 bases are a match to TRBD2. The CDR3 has 16 amino acids. V was pared by 2 bases and J by 5 bases, with 5 bases of the junction left unmatched. Germline-derived CDR1 and CDR2 are ENHRY and SYGVKD. The CDR3 is CAISERTSGRRETQYF. Written as DNA, the CDR3 is TGTGCCATCAGTGAGAGGACTAGCGGGAGACGGGAGACCCAGTACTTC.

This clonotype was seen at least ten times. The gene calls are TRBV9 and TRBJ2-2, with 10 bases matching TRBD2. The V gene's germline CDR1 is SGDLS and CDR2 YYNGEE. The CDR3 contains 16 residues. The V segment lost 1 base and the J segment 4 bases; nucleotides outside the gene matches: 4. CDR3: CASSVRTSGATGELFF. Written as DNA, the CDR3 is TGTGCCAGCAGCGTACGGACTAGCGGAGCCACCGGGGAGCTGTTTTTT.

This clonotype was observed at least ten times. The CDR3 spells CASSLAQFAAMNTEAFF. The CDR3 DNA reads as TGTGCCAGCAGCTTAGCCCAGTTTGCGGCGATGAACACTGAAGCTTTCTTT. The chain carries TRBV7-2 and TRBJ1-1, with unresolved D. CDR1 SGHTA and CDR2 FQGNSA come from the germline V gene. CDR3 length: 17 residues. V was clipped by 0 bases and J by 0 bases, with 14 bases between them.

This clonotype was counted at least ten times. This chain uses TRBV12-3 or TRBV12-4 with TRBJ1-2; the match to TRBD1 covers 9 bases. Trimming at V came to 6 bases and at J to 4 bases, leaving 15 bases not matched to a gene. This CDR3 comprises 17 residues. The CDR3 spells CASSRNRGRGTGYGYTF. The CDR3 region has the DNA TGTGCCAGCAGCCGAAACAGGGGGCGTGGAACTGGCTATGGCTACACCTTC.

This clonotype was detected a few times. The chain employs TRBV28 and TRBJ2-7, with 7 bases identical to TRBD2. Germline assignment: CDR1 MDHEN and CDR2 SYDVKM. The junction had 10 bases not matched to a gene; V was cut back by 8 bases and J by 0 bases. This CDR3 comprises 15 residues. The CDR3: CASGSPGLHSYEQYF. In DNA form, the CDR3 reads TGTGCCAGCGGCTCTCCGGGACTACACTCCTACGAGCAGTACTTC.

This clonotype has just one count. Just one base apart from a much larger clone, this may be a read error. The V call is TRBV9, the J call TRBJ2-7; TRBD1 is a possible D gene (5 bases). The CDR3 length is 12 residues. The germline V gene encodes CDR1 SGDLS and CDR2 YYNGEE. The DNA of the CDR3 is TGTGCCAGCGGCGTAGACAGTCGGGAGCAGTACTTC. It yields the protein CASGVDSREQYF.

This clonotype was detected many times. This chain links TRBV12-3 or TRBV12-4 with TRBJ2-7; 7 positions agree with TRBD1. The J segment lost 2 bases and the V segment lost 5 bases, leaving 3 bases of the junction unmatched. The CDR3 extends over 13 amino acids. CDR3 nucleotide sequence: TGTGCCAGCAGTCCCGGGACAGCCTACGAGCAGTACTTC. It translates to CASSPGTAYEQYF.

This chain links TRBV4-2 with TRBJ2-7, with D tentatively TRBD1 (5 bases). Trimming stripped 5 bases from V and 0 bases from J, with 14 bases between. This CDR3 region has 15 residues. CDR1 and CDR2 from the germline V gene are LGHNA and YNFKEQ. CDR3 amino acids: CASSKGAPSSYEQYF. The CDR3 DNA sequence: TGTGCCAGCAGCAAAGGGGCTCCCAGCTCCTACGAGCAGTACTTC.

For this clonotype: A much more abundant neighbour one base away suggests this may be a read error. The chain is built from TRBV15 and TRBJ2-1; no firm D call. The V end lost 9 bases, the J end lost 3 bases, and 15 bases lay between the germline ends. Germline V gene data show CDR1 as LNHNV and CDR2 as YYDKDF (reference sequence). This CDR3 is built from 14 residues. The CDR3 region has the DNA TGTGCCACGGGGAAAGGCGGATTCTACAATGAGCAGTTCTTC. Translated: CATGKGGFYNEQFF.

V usage is TRBV20-1 and J usage is TRBJ1-1; D is uncertain. Trimming took 1 base from V and 0 from J, leaving 6 bases between them. Germline V CDR1 and CDR2: DFQATT, SNEGSKA (reference sequence). The CDR3 is made up of 13 amino acids. In DNA form, the CDR3 reads TGCAGTGCTAGAGGACGGATGAACACTGAAGCTTTCTTT. Protein product: CSARGRMNTEAFF.

This clonotype was counted many times. The chain is built from TRBV9 and TRBJ2-2; perhaps TRBD1 as D (5 bases). This CDR3 is built from 15 residues. The germline gives CDR1 SGDLS, CDR2 YYNGEE. Deletions cut 5 bases from V and 5 bases from J, with 16 bases between. The chain's CDR3 is CASRVSDSPTGELFF. CDR3 bases: TGTGCCAGCAGGGTCTCTGACAGCCCTACCGGGGAGCTGTTTTTT. Full variable domain (rest looked up from reference TRBV9 and TRBJ2-2): DSGVTQTPKHLITATGQRVTLRCSPRSGDLSVYWYQQSLDQGLQFLIQYYNGEERAKGNILERFSAQQFPDLHSELNLSSLELGDSALYFCASRVSDSPTGELFFGEGSRLTVL.

On this clonotype: A much larger clone is a single base away; this may be a read error. This chain uses TRBV7-2 with TRBJ2-7; a weak D match, TRBD1 (5 bases). The germline CDR1 and CDR2 sequences are SGHTA and FQGNSA. The CDR3 runs to 15 residues. The V and J ends lost 8 bases and 3 bases respectively, with 20 bases between them. The CDR3 sequence: CASGSDSDPGYEQYF. The CDR3 region has the DNA TGTGCCAGCGGCTCCGACAGCGACCCTGGCTACGAGCAGTACTTC.

This clonotype has at least ten counts. This chain connects TRBV12-3 or TRBV12-4 to TRBJ2-7; D remains ambiguous. V was shortened by 6 bases and J by 0 bases, with 15 bases between the two germline ends. This CDR3 region has 15 residues. For the CDR3, the DNA is TGTGCCAGCAGCCCTGGGCAGCCTAGCTCCTACGAGCAGTACTTC. Translating it yields CASSPGQPSSYEQYF.

This clonotype appeared many times. This rearrangement joins TRBV6-2 or TRBV6-3 to TRBJ2-7; D is uncertain. There are 12 residues in the CDR3. Germline V lookup: CDR1 MNHEY, CDR2 SVGEGT. V was clipped by 6 bases and J by 3 bases, with 9 bases between them. This chain's CDR3 is CASRQWVYEQYF. CDR3 coding DNA: TGTGCCAGCAGACAGTGGGTCTACGAGCAGTACTTC.

The V call is TRBV28, the J call TRBJ2-1; D is unresolved. V was cut by 5 bases and J by 7 bases, with 6 bases left in between. Germline-derived CDR1 and CDR2 are MDHEN and SYDVKM. There are 11 residues in the CDR3. The CDR3 DNA sequence: TGTGCCAGCAGTCCTCTAAATGAGCAGTTCTTC. Its translation: CASSPLNEQFF.

The gene calls are TRBV7-3 and TRBJ1-6, with D unresolved. Germline V CDR1 and CDR2: SGHTA, FQGTGA. Trimming cost V 6 bases and J 9 bases, with 12 bases left between them. The length of the CDR3 is 13 residues. Here the CDR3 DNA reads TGTGCCAGCAGTCAAACGGCCACTTCACCCCTCCACTTT. This encodes CASSQTATSPLHF.

Notes on this clonotype: Being one base from a much bigger clone, this may be a read error. The chain carries TRBV7-9 and TRBJ2-4, with a possible D match to TRBD2 (5 bases). V was pared by 4 bases and J by 0 bases, with 10 bases between. CDR1 is SEHNR and CDR2 is FQNEAQ in the germline V gene (reference sequence). The length of the CDR3 is 15 residues. CDR3 DNA sequence: TGTGCCAGCAGCTCAGCGGTGGGAGCCAAAAACATTCAGTACTTC. This encodes CASSSAVGAKNIQYF.

V usage is TRBV7-2 and J usage is TRBJ2-1, with 15 nucleotides matching TRBD2. After removal of 5 bases from V and 6 bases from J, the junction contained 8 bases not matched to a gene. The CDR3 spans 17 residues. Germline V gene data show CDR1 as SGHTA and CDR2 as FQGNSA. The CDR3 region is CASSTRTSGRDRNEQFF. The CDR3, as DNA: TGTGCCAGCAGCACTCGGACTAGCGGGAGGGACCGCAATGAGCAGTTCTTC. Variable domain in full (rest from reference TRBV7-2 and TRBJ2-1): GAGVSQSPSNKVTEKGKDVELRCDPISGHTALYWYRQSLGQGLEFLIYFQGNSAPDKSGLPSDRFSAERTGGSVSTLTIQRTQQEDSAVYLCASSTRTSGRDRNEQFFGPGTRLTVL.

This clonotype occurred a few times. V gene TRBV6-2 or TRBV6-3 combines with J gene TRBJ2-1; possible D gene TRBD2, 6 bases. This CDR3 contains 16 residues. Germline CDR1 is MNHEY and CDR2 is SVGEGT. With 5 bases removed from V and 8 bases from J, the gap between germline ends came to 22 bases. The CDR3 nucleotides read TGTGCCAGCAGTCAAACCGGGACTCGCCGTGAGGATGAGCAGTTCTTC. Protein: CASSQTGTRREDEQFF.